The T cell receptor (beta chain) under discussion was sequenced for a study of cytomegalovirus exposure and HLA in healthy donors. Everyone who donated was a healthy bone marrow donor. Study-level findings and limits: It was taken for granted in presence/absence analyses that sequencing depth across donors was roughly uniform. The dataset shows that most TCR sequences were rare, while some public TCRs occurred in many donors. The sole available immune exposure information was CMV serostatus.

This clone occurred once. Its antigen is still unknown. It was with 60 Vbeta and 13 Jbeta primers that the PCR ran. Using immunoSEQ multiplex PCR, the repertoire was profiled, and TCRdb retains in-frame clones only, with some absent. The data hold fewer than 200,000 clones, with 65% to 85% observed a single time. Looked up from germline, CDR1 is SGHRS and CDR2 is YFSETQ. Trimming took 0 bases from V and 3 from J, leaving 16 bases between them. The CDR3 loop spans 16 amino acids. The chain is built from TRBV5-1 and TRBJ2-7; TRBD2 is a possible D gene (6 bases). What was sequenced was PBMCs. This receptor was taken from a woman between 35 and 50 years old in good health and CMV-seropositive. As DNA, the CDR3 is TGCGCCAGCAGCTTGGCGGGGGATGGCCCGATCTACGAGCAGTACTTC. Its protein product is CASSLAGDGPIYEQYF.